The present entry profiles one TCR beta chain with its context. This clone's antigen is unknown. Nothing much larger sits one base from this clone, and base qualities are not available. The sample originates from a study of blood T cell repertoires in COVID-19 (dated by TCRdb to 2020 to 2022). For the study in its entirety: Samples covering the acute and convalescent phases of COVID-19 were provided by collaborators in the United States, Italy and Spain. The repertoires were made available in a free public database intended to serve as a resource for research on the immune response to SARS-CoV-2. Where HLA class I and class II types were available, the types were taken from metadata supplied by the sample provider, not from assay-based typing. The dataset comprised deeply sampled blood TCRbeta repertoires from subjects exposed to, actively infected with, or recovered from COVID-19. Samples were obtained from the ongoing ImmuneRACE study (first 160 participants) and from 1,000 to 1,500 subjects provided by 6 global collaborators. Nearly every sample came with metadata listing a de-identified subject ID, COVID-19 status, age in years and sex. The material from the prospective study consisted of cDNA or gDNA derived from T cells, B-cell-depleted T cells, or PBMCs.

In the prospective study, participants were roughly 18 to 89 years old, resided in about two dozen geographic areas of the United States, and were enrolled through a virtual design. To assign participants to cohorts, the prospective study relied on clinical history that participants themselves reported in a screening survey and a study questionnaire. Recovered participants in ImmuneRACE Cohort 3 were defined by two consecutive negative NP/OP PCR tests, clearance by a healthcare professional, or resolution of symptoms. Each participant in the prospective study had whole blood, serum and a nasopharyngeal or oropharyngeal swab collected by mobile phlebotomists. Additional blood draws and questionnaires over a 2-month period could optionally be provided by prospective study participants. Prospective study blood samples were shipped either frozen or at room temperature before DNA extraction. TCRbeta CDR3 regions were amplified from genomic DNA by means of the immunoSEQ Assay, a bias-controlled multiplex PCR. From the authors' description of their analysis: The number of nucleated cells in each sample was estimated from the amplification of reference gene primers within the assay. To quantify the absolute abundance of each unique TCRbeta CDR3 rearrangement, sequence reads were collapsed and filtered. For each sample, productive Simpson clonality was calculated as the square root of Simpson's diversity index over productive rearrangements. What TCRdb holds here is the immuneACCESS table cut down to in-frame rearrangements. Part of the clones is not present; checked against another copy, under half of the missing clones reflect an unresolved V gene, and the others are unexplained. That table is the source of V, J and clone size, and D and trimming were worked out from the DNA. The sample table holds around 250,000 clones, of which 70% to 90% were seen once. The leading ten clones occupy about 16% of the sample.

CDR1 is given as SEHNR and CDR2 as FQNEAQ, both from the germline V gene (reference sequence). Including cysteine and phenylalanine, the CDR3 has 12 amino acids. Just the 36-base CDR3 DNA is kept, in frame starting at base 1. Germline trimming amounts to 5 bases on V and 3 bases on J, with 1 as the count of junction bases outside the gene matches. Results and caveats for the whole study, not just this receptor: Clinical and demographic metadata were provided uncurated, with the amount varying by source and participant.

The sequencing sample was made of PBMCs or T cells enriched from blood (not recorded which). The sequence links TRBV7-9 to TRBJ2-7, with TRBD2 matching 7 junction bases. This receptor was taken from a man between 18 and 29 years old who had recovered from COVID-19. The bases read TGTGCCAGCAGCCCGGGGGGCTACGAGCAGTACTTC. It specifies CASSPGGYEQYF.